This T cell receptor beta chain was documented in a study of CXCR3-negative and CXCR3-positive naive CD8 T cells. Study observations and caveats: Higher TRB CDR3 hydrophobicity marked CXCR3-positive naive cells relative to CXCR3-negative naive cells.

Naive CD8+ T lymphocytes were specified as CD45RO-CCR7+CD27+CD95-. CDR3 length: 18 amino acids. Germline values: CDR1 MNHEY, CDR2 SMNVEV (reference sequence). As to this clonotype: No antigen is known for it.

Through 5' RACE with UMI labels, the TRB cDNA libraries were prepared. TCRdb re-called the 5' RACE reads; every CDR3 protein appears as one record, without DNA. The table gives some 25,000 distinct CDR3 sequences; the top ten clones make up 2.8% of it. The sequence came from a human donor in good health. Some clones in this sample may be carry-over from other donors' samples. V is TRBV27 and J is TRBJ1-6. Sequences were obtained from naive CXCR3- CD8+ T cells from blood. The subset: CD45RO-CCR7+CD27+CD95- naive CD8+ T cells lacking CXCR3 (TNR3-). The CDR3 sequence is CASSFDRALSSYNSPLHF.